The 4 T cell receptor beta chains listed next were all sequenced from one sample in a study of blood T cell repertoires in COVID-19 (dated by TCRdb to 2020 to 2022). Library preparation employed the immunoSEQ multiplex PCR assay. The source is immuneACCESS, and TCRdb retained only in-frame sequences with V and J called. Part of the clones is not carried over; for the studies checked, unresolved V genes explain less than half of this, and the remainder is unexplained. The sample has more than 10,000 clones on record, 70% to 90% of them singletons. The biggest ten clones account for about 2.6% of the sample. The sequenced sample consisted of peripheral blood. These receptors were obtained from a human donor in a cohort sampled during active COVID-19.

The genes are TRBV2 and TRBJ1-4; no clear D gene. The V end was cut by 0 bases, the J end by 10 bases, with 12 bases between. Germline V gene data show CDR1 as SNHLY and CDR2 as FYNNEI. This CDR3 has 14 amino acids. This chain's CDR3 is CASSEAGGIGKLFF. CDR3 bases: TGTGCCAGCAGTGAAGCCGGAGGGATCGGAAAACTGTTTTTT.

The chain carries TRBV6-6 and TRBJ2-7; TRBD1 agrees at 9 bases. Germline V gene lookup returns CDR1 MNHNY and CDR2 SVGAGI (reference sequence). This CDR3 is built from 14 residues. Trimming removed 5 bases from V and 6 bases from J; junction bases left unmatched: 8. The CDR3 sequence is CASSPTGGKSEQYF. In nucleotides, the CDR3 is TGTGCCAGCAGTCCCACAGGGGGCAAGAGCGAGCAGTACTTC.

The V gene is TRBV9, the J gene TRBJ1-5, with D possibly matching TRBD1 (5 bases). Germline loops: CDR1 SGDLS, CDR2 YYNGEE. V shed 4 bases and J shed 1 base, with 12 bases lying between them. This CDR3 has 15 amino acids. The CDR3 loop is CASSLGTGSNQPQHF. The DNA for the CDR3 is TGTGCCAGCAGCCTAGGGACGGGGAGCAATCAGCCCCAGCATTTT. Complete variable domain (other parts from reference TRBV9 and TRBJ1-5): DSGVTQTPKHLITATGQRVTLRCSPRSGDLSVYWYQQSLDQGLQFLIQYYNGEERAKGNILERFSAQQFPDLHSELNLSSLELGDSALYFCASSLGTGSNQPQHFGDGTRLSIL.

J is TRBJ1-1 and V is TRBV6-5; 12 nucleotides align to TRBD1. Germline V CDR1 and CDR2: MNHEY, SVGAGI. Trimming removed 6 bases from V and 8 bases from J; junction bases left unmatched: 10. The CDR3 is 15 amino acids. The CDR3 loop reads CASRMGQGALNEAFF. CDR3 DNA: TGTGCCAGCAGGATGGGACAGGGGGCCCTCAACGAAGCTTTCTTT.